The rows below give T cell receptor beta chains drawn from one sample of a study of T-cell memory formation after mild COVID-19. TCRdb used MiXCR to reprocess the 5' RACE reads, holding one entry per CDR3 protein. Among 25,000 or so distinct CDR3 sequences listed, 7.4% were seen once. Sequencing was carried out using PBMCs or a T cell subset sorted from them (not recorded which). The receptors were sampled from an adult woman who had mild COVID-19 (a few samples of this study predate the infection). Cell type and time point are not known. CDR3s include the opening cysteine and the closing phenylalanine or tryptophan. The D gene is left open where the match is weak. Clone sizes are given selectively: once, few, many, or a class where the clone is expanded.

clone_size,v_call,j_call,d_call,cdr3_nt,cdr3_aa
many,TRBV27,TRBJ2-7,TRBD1,TGTGCCAGCAGTTTAGGACAGGGGATTACCTACGAGCAGTACTTC,CASSLGQGITYEQYF
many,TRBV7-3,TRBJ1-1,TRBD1,TGTGCCAGCAGCTTAGGGCCGACAGGGTATACTGAAGCTTTCTTT,CASSLGPTGYTEAFF
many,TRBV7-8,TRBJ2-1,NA,TGTGCCAGCAGCTTATTAGAGTTGCCTTCCTACAATGAGCAGTTCTTC,CASSLLELPSYNEQFF
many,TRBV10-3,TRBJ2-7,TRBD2,TGTGCCATCAGTGACTCGATCGCGGGAGGGTCCTACGAGCAGTACTTC,CAISDSIAGGSYEQYF
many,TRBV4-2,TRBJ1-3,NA,TGTGCCAGCAGCCAAGATTGGGGGAAATCGAACACCATATATTTT,CASSQDWGKSNTIYF
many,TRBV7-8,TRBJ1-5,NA,TGTGCCAGCAGCGCAATAAACAGGGATTTATGGGGCAATCAGCCCCAGCATTTT,CASSAINRDLWGNQPQHF
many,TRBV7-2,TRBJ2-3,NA,TGTGCCAGCAGCTTAGCGGGAGCAGATACGCAGTATTTT,CASSLAGADTQYF
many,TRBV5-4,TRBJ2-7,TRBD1,TGTGCCAGCAGCTTGGGGGGACAGCCCTTCTACGAGCAGTACTTC,CASSLGGQPFYEQYF
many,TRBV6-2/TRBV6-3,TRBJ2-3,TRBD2,TGTGCCACCCGCGCCCCAGGACTAGCATCAGATACGCAGTATTTT,CATRAPGLASDTQYF
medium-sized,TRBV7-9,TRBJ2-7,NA,TGTGCCAGCAGCCCAGGGTACGAGCAGTACTTC,CASSPGYEQYF
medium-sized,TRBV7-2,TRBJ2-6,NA,TGTGCCAGCAGCTCGACCGGCTCTGGGGCCAACGTCCTGACTTTC,CASSSTGSGANVLTF
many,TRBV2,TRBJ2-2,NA,TGTGCCAGCAATAGCGGAAGAACAGCCGGGGAGCTGTTTTTT,CASNSGRTAGELFF
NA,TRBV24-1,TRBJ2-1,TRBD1,TGTGCCACCAGTGAGGGACAGGGAGAGTTCTTC,CATSEGQGEFF
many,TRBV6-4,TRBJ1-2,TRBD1,TGTGCCAGCAGCCCCACCGGGACAGGGGCTGGCTACACCTTC,CASSPTGTGAGYTF
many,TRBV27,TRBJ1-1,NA,TGTGCCAGCAGTTCTCAGGTGAACACTGAAGCTTTCTTT,CASSSQVNTEAFF
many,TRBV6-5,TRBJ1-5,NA,TGTGCCAGCACCCCCCGGGGAGAGAGCAATCAGCCCCAGCATTTT,CASTPRGESNQPQHF
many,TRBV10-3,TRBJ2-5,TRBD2,TGTGCCATCAGCCAGCGACTAGCGGGAATCCAAGAGACCCAGTACTTC,CAISQRLAGIQETQYF
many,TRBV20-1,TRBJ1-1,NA,TGCAGTGCCCAGGGACTGCGGAGCGACGAAGCTTTCTTT,CSAQGLRSDEAFF
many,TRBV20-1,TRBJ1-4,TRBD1,TGCAGTGCGGGTCAGGGGGAATGGGAAAAACTGTTTTTT,CSAGQGEWEKLFF
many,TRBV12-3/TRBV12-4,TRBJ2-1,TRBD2,TGTGCCAGCAGTCCGTCGACTAGCGGGGGGCGGGATGAGCAGTTCTTC,CASSPSTSGGRDEQFF
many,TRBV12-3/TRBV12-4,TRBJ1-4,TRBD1,TGTGCCAGCAGTTTAAGGGGGCTCGGAGAAAAACTGTTTTTT,CASSLRGLGEKLFF
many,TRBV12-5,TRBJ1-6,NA,TGTGCTAGTGGTTACCCATATCGACGCGTTTATTCACCCCTCCACTTT,CASGYPYRRVYSPLHF
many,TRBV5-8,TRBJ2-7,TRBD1,TGTGCCAGCAGCGACCGGACAGGGTTGGAGGTGTACTTC,CASSDRTGLEVYF